This T cell receptor beta chain was documented in a study of cytomegalovirus exposure and HLA in healthy donors. The table lists this clone with a few counts. PCR involved 60 Vbeta and 13 Jbeta primers. Some clones are missing from TCRdb's copy, which holds only in-frame ones; the method was immunoSEQ multiplex PCR. The sample lists around 140,000 clones, approximately 80% occurring once. The trim removed 4 bases at V and 0 bases at J, leaving 9 bases unmatched. CDR1 is SGHDN, CDR2 FVKESK, per germline. The CDR3 is 17 residues long. This sequence joins TRBV14 and TRBJ2-3; TRBD2 matches 8 bases. The sequence derives from a female donor in good health and CMV-seropositive. Sequenced sample: PBMCs. This CDR3 reads CASSPLLAETSTDTQYF. CDR3 nucleotides: TGTGCCAGCAGCCCGTTACTAGCGGAGACTAGCACAGATACGCAGTATTTT.